The 10 T cell receptor beta chains presented below share a single source sample, sequenced in a study of control samples from healthy donors and cancer patients (dated by TCRdb to 2020 to 2022). The library was made by the immunoSEQ multiplex PCR assay. The table comes from immuneACCESS by way of TCRdb, which keeps in-frame sequences with V and J called. Part of the clones is missing from these tables; in studies checked, under half for an unresolved V gene and the rest for unknown reasons. Here the sample has about 96,000 clones; roughly 93% occur a single time. The ten biggest clones cover 8% to 9.5% of the sample. Specimen: blood. These receptor sequences come from a man between 18 and 35 years old in good health.

The chain couples TRBV4-3 to TRBJ2-1, with TRBD2 matching 10 bases. The CDR3 has 17 residues. Germline assignment: CDR1 LGHNA and CDR2 YSLEER. The V segment lost 4 bases and the J segment 3 bases; nucleotides outside the gene matches: 9. The CDR3 is CASSRIPLAGSYNEQFF. The CDR3 DNA is TGCGCCAGCAGCCGCATACCACTAGCGGGGAGCTACAATGAGCAGTTCTTC.

The rearrangement joins TRBV11-2 to TRBJ1-4, with a tentative D call TRBD1 (6 bases). Germline-derived CDR1 and CDR2 are SGHAT and FQNNGV. Trimming stripped 1 base from V and 14 bases from J, with 29 bases between. The CDR3 has 18 amino acids. The CDR3 DNA follows: TGTGCCAGCAGCTTAGGCTTCTTGGGACCGGCTTCATTGGGGGGCCTGTTTTTT. Translation: CASSLGFLGPASLGGLFF.

On this clone itself: Sequence at one end of the junction differs from germline and may be a read error. The J gene is TRBJ2-7, the V gene TRBV6-1; no firm D call. Germline CDR1 is MNHNS and CDR2 is SASEGT. CDR3 length: 14 residues. This CDR3 is CASSEEAGGYGQYF. CDR3 DNA: TGTGCCAGCAGTGAAGAGGCCGGTGGATACGGGCAGTACTTC.

The V call is TRBV19, the J call TRBJ1-6; the D is unclear. This CDR3 contains 13 residues. The germline V gene has CDR1 LNHDA and CDR2 SQIVND (reference sequence). V lost 9 bases and J lost 4, with 10 bases in between. This chain's CDR3 is CASIERYNSPLHF. DNA of the CDR3: TGTGCCAGCATCGAGCGGTATAATTCACCCCTCCACTTT.

This chain uses TRBV3-1 (or the pseudogene TRBV3-2) with TRBJ2-2; 12 bases agree with TRBD1. V trimming: 5 bases; J trimming: 4 bases; junction bases outside the gene matches: 5. The CDR3 is made up of 16 amino acids. Germline CDR1 is LGHDT and CDR2 is YNNKEL (reference sequence). CDR3 bases: TGTGCCAGCAGCAACCGGGACAGGGGGCGCACCGGGGAGCTGTTTTTT. Amino acid sequence: CASSNRDRGRTGELFF.

This chain uses TRBV19 with TRBJ1-5; D gene uncertain. The germline V and J ends were trimmed by 5 bases and 2 bases, with 10 bases remaining between them. CDR1 and CDR2 from the germline V gene are LNHDA and SQIVND (reference sequence). CDR3 length: 14 amino acids. The CDR3 region has the DNA TGTGCCAGTAGTCCCATAGGTCGCAATCAGCCCCAGCATTTT. Residues: CASSPIGRNQPQHF.

The V call is TRBV15, the J call TRBJ1-2; D is unclear. Trimming cost V 1 base and J 8 bases, with 8 bases left between them. The CDR3 has 12 amino acids. CDR1 and CDR2 from the germline V gene are LNHNV and YYDKDF (reference sequence). The CDR3 DNA is TGTGCCACCAGCAGAGCTTTGGGGGGCTACACCTTC. Translated: CATSRALGGYTF.

With respect to this clone: The same CDR3 also results from other DNA sequences found in this sample. The chain joins TRBV27 to TRBJ1-1, with 8 positions matching TRBD1. The CDR3 covers 13 residues. V lost 5 bases to trimming and J lost 1 base; unmatched junction nucleotides: 0. CDR1 MNHEY and CDR2 SMNVEV come from the germline V gene (reference sequence). CDR3 coding DNA: TGTGCCAGCAGTGGACAGGGGAACACTGAAGCTTTCTTT. Residues: CASSGQGNTEAFF.

This chain joins TRBV5-1 and TRBJ2-7; 10 nucleotides line up with TRBD2. The trim removed 5 bases at V and 6 bases at J, leaving 11 bases unmatched. Germline V gives CDR1 SGHRS, CDR2 YFSETQ. There are 15 residues in the CDR3. CDR3 region: CASSVALAGLREQYF. DNA of the CDR3: TGCGCCAGCAGTGTTGCACTAGCGGGACTTCGCGAGCAGTACTTC.

The chain joins TRBV2 to TRBJ1-1; 7 bases match TRBD1. The CDR3 length is 16 residues. V was pared by 6 bases and J by 3 bases, with 13 bases of the junction left unmatched. The V gene's germline CDR1 is SNHLY and CDR2 FYNNEI. CDR3 nucleotides: TGTGCCAGCAGAACACAGGGGTGGGGCCGTGACACTGAAGCTTTCTTT. Amino acid sequence: CASRTQGWGRDTEAFF. The full variable domain, with the rest looked up from reference TRBV2 and TRBJ1-1, is EPEVTQTPSHQVTQMGQEVILRCVPISNHLYFYWYRQILGQKVEFLVSFYNNEISEKSEIFDDQFSVERPDGSNFTLKIRSTKLEDSAMYFCASRTQGWGRDTEAFFGQGTRLTVV.